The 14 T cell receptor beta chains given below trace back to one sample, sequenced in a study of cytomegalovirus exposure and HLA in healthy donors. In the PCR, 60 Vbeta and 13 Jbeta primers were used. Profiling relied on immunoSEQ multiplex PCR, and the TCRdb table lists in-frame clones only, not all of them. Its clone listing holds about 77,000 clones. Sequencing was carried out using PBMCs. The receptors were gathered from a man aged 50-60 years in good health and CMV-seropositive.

The CDR3 loop is CASSPLSSGNTIYF. DNA for the CDR3: TGTGCCAGTAGCCCTTTGTCCTCTGGAAACACCATATATTTT. This chain joins TRBV19 and TRBJ1-3; no clear D. V was shortened by 6 bases and J by 0 bases, with 9 bases between the two germline ends. Germline V gene sequence: CDR1 LNHDA, CDR2 SQIVND (reference sequence). The CDR3 runs to 14 residues.

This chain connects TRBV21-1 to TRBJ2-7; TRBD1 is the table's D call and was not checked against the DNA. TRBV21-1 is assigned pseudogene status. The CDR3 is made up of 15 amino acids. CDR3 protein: CASSQRQCSSYEQYV. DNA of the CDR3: TGTGCCAGCAGCCAACGACAGTGTAGCTCCTACGAGCAGTACGTC.

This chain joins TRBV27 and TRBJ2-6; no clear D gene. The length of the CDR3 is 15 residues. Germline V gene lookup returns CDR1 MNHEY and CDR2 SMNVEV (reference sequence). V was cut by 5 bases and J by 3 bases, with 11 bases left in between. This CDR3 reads CASSGERSGANVLTF. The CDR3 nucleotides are TGTGCCAGCAGTGGAGAGAGGAGTGGGGCCAACGTCCTGACTTTC.

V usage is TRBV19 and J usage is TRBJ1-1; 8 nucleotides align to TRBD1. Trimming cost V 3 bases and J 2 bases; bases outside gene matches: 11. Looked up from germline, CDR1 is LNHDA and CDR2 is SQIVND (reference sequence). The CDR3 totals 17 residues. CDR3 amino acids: CASSMRPGGVGNTEAFF. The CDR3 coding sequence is TGTGCCAGTAGTATGCGGCCAGGGGGCGTGGGAAACACTGAAGCTTTCTTT.

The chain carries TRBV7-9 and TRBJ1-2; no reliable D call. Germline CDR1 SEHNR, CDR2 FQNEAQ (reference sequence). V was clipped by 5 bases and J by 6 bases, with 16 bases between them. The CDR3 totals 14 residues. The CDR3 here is CASSPEGAPNGYTF. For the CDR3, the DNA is TGTGCCAGCAGCCCCGAGGGTGCCCCTAATGGCTACACCTTC.

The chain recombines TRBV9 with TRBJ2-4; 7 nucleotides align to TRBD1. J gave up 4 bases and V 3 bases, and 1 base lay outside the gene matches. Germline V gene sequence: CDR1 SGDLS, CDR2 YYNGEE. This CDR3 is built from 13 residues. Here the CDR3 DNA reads TGTGCCAGCAGCGGACAGGGTAAAAACATTCAGTACTTC. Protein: CASSGQGKNIQYF.

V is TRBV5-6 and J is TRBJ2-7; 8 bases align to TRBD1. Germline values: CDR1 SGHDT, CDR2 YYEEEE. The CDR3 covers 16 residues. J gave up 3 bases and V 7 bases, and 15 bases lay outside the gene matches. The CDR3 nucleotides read TGTGCCAGCCACCAGCGCTGGACAGGGAGAGACTACGAGCAGTACTTC. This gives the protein CASHQRWTGRDYEQYF.

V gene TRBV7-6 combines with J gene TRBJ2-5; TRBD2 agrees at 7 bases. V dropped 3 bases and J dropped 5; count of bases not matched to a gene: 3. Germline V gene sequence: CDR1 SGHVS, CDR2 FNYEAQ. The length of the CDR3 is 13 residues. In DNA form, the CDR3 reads TGTGCCAGCAGCTTTTACGGGAGGGAGACCCAGTACTTC. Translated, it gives CASSFYGRETQYF.

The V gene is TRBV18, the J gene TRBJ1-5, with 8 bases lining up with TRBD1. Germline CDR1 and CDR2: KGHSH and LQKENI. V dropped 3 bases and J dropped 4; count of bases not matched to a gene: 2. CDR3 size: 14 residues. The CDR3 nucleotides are TGTGCCAGCTCACCGACAGGGGTAAATCAGCCCCAGCATTTT. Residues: CASSPTGVNQPQHF.

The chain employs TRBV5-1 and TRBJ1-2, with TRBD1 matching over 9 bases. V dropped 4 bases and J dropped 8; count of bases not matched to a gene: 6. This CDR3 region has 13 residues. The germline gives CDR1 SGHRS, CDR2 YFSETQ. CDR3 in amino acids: CASSLRDREGYTF. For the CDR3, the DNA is TGCGCCAGCAGCCTCCGGGACAGGGAGGGCTACACCTTC.

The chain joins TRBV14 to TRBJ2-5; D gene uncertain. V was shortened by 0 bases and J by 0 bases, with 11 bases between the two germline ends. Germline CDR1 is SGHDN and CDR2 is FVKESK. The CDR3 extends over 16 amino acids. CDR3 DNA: TGTGCCAGCAGCCAAGATTGGCGGCGGAACCAAGAGACCCAGTACTTC. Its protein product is CASSQDWRRNQETQYF.

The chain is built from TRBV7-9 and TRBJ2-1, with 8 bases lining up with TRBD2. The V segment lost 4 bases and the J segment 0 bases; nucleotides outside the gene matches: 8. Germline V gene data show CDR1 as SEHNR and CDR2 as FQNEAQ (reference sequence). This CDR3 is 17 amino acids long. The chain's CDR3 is CASSSRLARFSYNEQFF. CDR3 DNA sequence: TGTGCCAGCAGCTCGCGACTAGCGAGATTCTCCTACAATGAGCAGTTCTTC.

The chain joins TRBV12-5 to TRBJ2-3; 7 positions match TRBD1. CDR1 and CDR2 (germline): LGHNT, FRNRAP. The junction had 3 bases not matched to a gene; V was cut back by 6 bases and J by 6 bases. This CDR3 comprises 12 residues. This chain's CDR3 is CASGQTGDTQYF. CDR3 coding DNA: TGTGCTAGTGGCCAGACAGGGGATACGCAGTATTTT. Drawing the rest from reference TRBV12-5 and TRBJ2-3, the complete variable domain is DARVTQTPRHKVTEMGQEVTMRCQPILGHNTVFWYRQTMMQGLELLAYFRNRAPLDDSGMPKDRFSAEMPDATLATLKIQPSEPRDSAVYFCASGQTGDTQYFGPGTRLTVL.

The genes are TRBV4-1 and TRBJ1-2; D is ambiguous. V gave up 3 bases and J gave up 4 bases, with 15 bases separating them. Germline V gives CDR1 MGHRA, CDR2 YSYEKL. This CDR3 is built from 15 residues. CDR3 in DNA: TGCGCCAGCAGCCAGGGAGAGGGCCGCACCTATGGCTACACCTTC. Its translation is CASSQGEGRTYGYTF.